The following is a T cell receptor (beta chain) sequence with its context. The antigen remains unidentified. The source of the sample is a study of cytomegalovirus exposure and HLA in healthy donors. The method was immunoSEQ multiplex PCR; TCRdb's version includes in-frame clones alone and lacks a portion of them. The sample shows 150,000 to 200,000 clones, almost 85% of them seen only once. Germline CDR1 and CDR2: WSHSY and SAAADI. The CDR3 has 11 amino acids. V lost 9 bases and J 7 bases, leaving 10 bases between the germline ends. The study's findings and limits: Cytomegalovirus-associated TCR beta chains were listed, numbering 150 to 200. A few CMV-associated chains proved CMV antigen-specific in vitro.

Sequencing input: PBMCs. The chain links TRBV10-2 to TRBJ2-1; possibly TRBD2 for D (7 bases). This sequence originates from a man aged 30 to 39 in good health and CMV-seropositive. CDR3 coding DNA: TGCGCCAGTGGGAGGGGGAATGAGCAGTTCTTC. It is translated as CASGRGNEQFF.